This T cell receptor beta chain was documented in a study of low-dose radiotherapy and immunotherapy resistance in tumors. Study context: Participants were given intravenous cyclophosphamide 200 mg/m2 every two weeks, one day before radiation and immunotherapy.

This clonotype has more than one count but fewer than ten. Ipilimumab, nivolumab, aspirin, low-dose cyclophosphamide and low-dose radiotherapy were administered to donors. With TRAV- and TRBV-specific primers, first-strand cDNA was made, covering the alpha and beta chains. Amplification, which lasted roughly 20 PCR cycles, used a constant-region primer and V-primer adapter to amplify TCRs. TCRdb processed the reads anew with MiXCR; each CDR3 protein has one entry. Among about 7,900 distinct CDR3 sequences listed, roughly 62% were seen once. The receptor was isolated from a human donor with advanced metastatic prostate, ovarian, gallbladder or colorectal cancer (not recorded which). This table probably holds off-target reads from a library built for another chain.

The CDR3 spells CASSNAAGGMNTEAFF. CDR3 bases: TGTGCCAGCAGTAATGCGGCAGGGGGAATGAACACTGAAGCTTTCTTT. The genes are TRBV28 and TRBJ1-1; TRBD1 matches 7 bases. This CDR3 is 16 amino acids long. V lost 5 bases to trimming and J lost 0 bases; unmatched junction nucleotides: 9. Germline assignment: CDR1 MDHEN and CDR2 SYDVKM.